This T cell receptor beta chain was found in a study of beta chain features in type 1 diabetes. Study outcomes and limitations: Researchers report that Type 1 diabetes patients had moderately but significantly shorter TCRB CDR3s across all four CD4+ subsets.

A remark on this clone: What it binds is not known.

The CDR3 spans 14 residues. V lost 3 bases, J lost 4 bases, and 6 bases stayed unmatched. Germline values: CDR1 SQVTM, CDR2 ANQGSEA. The entirety of the isolated RNA underwent reverse transcription, so expressed TCRB transcripts were sequenced. TCRdb keeps only in-frame clones here, not all; method: immunoSEQ multiplex PCR. The data hold 160,000 or so clones, with approximately 62% observed a single time. This TCR was sampled from a man aged 25 to 40 with type 1 diabetes. The gene calls are TRBV29-1 and TRBJ1-2, with 9 bases that match TRBD1. The specimen was naive CD4+ T cells from blood. The DNA of the CDR3 is TGCAGCGTTGAGCCCGGGACAGGGAGCTATGGCTACACCTTC. This sequence encodes CSVEPGTGSYGYTF.